Described below is a single TCR beta chain sequence and its context. Its antigen is not known. The record originates from a study of a mutant IDH1 vaccine in newly diagnosed glioma. The CDR3 spans 16 residues. Per germline, CDR1 SEHNR and CDR2 FQNEAQ (reference sequence). Trimming left V 3 bases short and J 5 bases short, with 20 bases between. Libraries were prepared by immunoSEQ multiplex PCR; TCRdb keeps only in-frame clonotypes and omits some of them. Of around 60,000 clones in the sample, 80% to 85% were seen once. Time point given: week 35, safety follow-up. A single vaccine dose contained 300 ug of mutant IDH1 20-mer peptide, and topical imiquimod was used with it. Astrocytomas that were new, WHO grade 3 or 4, IDH1-mutant and ATRX-lost were present in the donors.

Material: PBMCs, obtained from a glioma patient whose treatment included an IDH1 peptide vaccine. This TCR was sampled from a man between 25 and 39 years old with glioma. The genes are TRBV7-9 and TRBJ2-7; the D call may be TRBD1 or TRBD2 (6 bases each). In nucleotides, the CDR3 is TGTGCCAGCAGCTTTTCGGTAACAGGGAGGCGGAACGAGCAGTACTTC. Encoded protein: CASSFSVTGRRNEQYF.